The 32 T cell receptor beta chains presented below share a single source sample, sequenced in a study of cytomegalovirus exposure and HLA in healthy donors. PCR was performed using 60 Vbeta and 13 Jbeta primers. TCRdb's copy holds only in-frame clones and misses some; the assay was immunoSEQ multiplex PCR. The sample carries hundreds of thousands of clones, 80% to 90% recorded once. Sequenced: PBMCs. All receptors come from a woman under 30 in good health and CMV-seronegative.

The sample holds one count of this clone. It is unclear where the CDR3 begins or ends on the DNA, so no DNA is shown, and the CDR3 is as TCRdb lists it. The CDR3 loop is CASSLVRARVNSPLHF. The gene calls are TRBV7-9 and TRBJ1-6; the table's D call of TRBD1 was not tested on the DNA. The germline gives CDR1 SEHNR, CDR2 FQNEAQ (reference sequence). The CDR3 is 16 amino acids long, termini counted.

The V gene is TRBV5-4, the J gene TRBJ2-3; 10 nucleotides line up with TRBD2. Losses at the gene ends were 1 base for V and 5 bases for J; bases not matched to a gene: 4. This CDR3 comprises 15 residues. Germline V lookup: CDR1 SGHNT, CDR2 YYREEE (reference sequence). The CDR3 region has the DNA TGTGCCAGCAGCTTGAGCGGGGGGGGTGGAGATACGCAGTATTTT. Its translation is CASSLSGGGGDTQYF. Looking up the rest from reference TRBV5-4 and TRBJ2-3 gives the full variable domain: ETGVTQSPTHLIKTRGQQVTLRCSSQSGHNTVSWYQQALGQGPQFIFQYYREEENGRGNFPPRFSGLQFPNYSSELNVNALELDDSALYLCASSLSGGGGDTQYFGPGTRLTVL.

The chain is built from TRBV5-1 and TRBJ1-1; a weak D match, TRBD1 (5 bases). Trimming removed 1 base at V and 6 bases at J, with 13 bases between. In germline, CDR1 is SGHRS, CDR2 YFSETQ. The CDR3 is made up of 14 amino acids. The CDR3 DNA is TGCGCCAGCAGCTTGACCCAGGGTGACTCTGAAGCTTTCTTT. This codes for CASSLTQGDSEAFF. Supplemented by reference TRBV5-1 and TRBJ1-1, the full variable domain reads KAGVTQTPRYLIKTRGQQVTLSCSPISGHRSVSWYQQTPGQGLQFLFEYFSETQRNKGNFPGRFSGRQFSNSRSEMNVSTLELGDSALYLCASSLTQGDSEAFFGQGTRLTVV.

The chain recombines TRBV7-2 with TRBJ1-2; D unclear. The germline V and J ends were trimmed by 0 bases and 4 bases, with 12 bases remaining between them. The CDR3 totals 15 residues. The V gene's germline CDR1 is SGHTA and CDR2 FQGNSA. CDR3 region: CASSLAAGGIYGYTF. CDR3 nucleotides: TGTGCCAGCAGCTTAGCGGCAGGTGGTATCTATGGCTACACCTTC. Full variable domain (missing parts from reference TRBV7-2 and TRBJ1-2): GAGVSQSPSNKVTEKGKDVELRCDPISGHTALYWYRQSLGQGLEFLIYFQGNSAPDKSGLPSDRFSAERTGGSVSTLTIQRTQQEDSAVYLCASSLAAGGIYGYTFGSGTRLTVV.

V is TRBV29-1 and J is TRBJ1-1; possibly TRBD1 for D (5 bases). CDR3 length: 11 amino acids. Germline V gene sequence: CDR1 SQVTM, CDR2 ANQGSEA. V lost 8 bases and J 5 bases, leaving 12 bases between the germline ends. CDR3 nucleotide sequence: TGCAGCCCGAGCCGACAGACTGAAGCTTTCTTT. As protein: CSPSRQTEAFF.

This clone occurred once. This chain connects TRBV14 to TRBJ1-1, with a weak D call TRBD1 (6 bases). The V end lost 6 bases, the J end lost 4 bases, and 15 bases lay between the germline ends. The germline CDR1 and CDR2 sequences are SGHDN and FVKESK. The CDR3 covers 14 residues. The chain's CDR3 is CASSYRESGTEAFF. In DNA, the CDR3 is TGTGCCAGCAGTTACAGGGAATCGGGCACTGAAGCTTTCTTT. Full variable domain (rest looked up from reference TRBV14 and TRBJ1-1): EAGVTQFPSHSVIEKGQTVTLRCDPISGHDNLYWYRRVMGKEIKFLLHFVKESKQDESGMPNNRFLAERTGGTYSTLKVQPAELEDSGVYFCASSYRESGTEAFFGQGTRLTVV.

CDR3 DNA sequence: TGTGCCAGCAGCTCCGGGTGGAACGGCGGGAGTGGGACCGGGGAGCTGTTTTTT. It specifies CASSSGWNGGSGTGELFF. V and J are TRBV7-9 and TRBJ2-2, with 7 positions matching TRBD2. The CDR3 spans 18 residues. Germline V CDR1 and CDR2: SEHNR, FQNEAQ (reference sequence). V gave up 4 bases and J gave up 5 bases; unmatched junction bases: 16.

The chain carries TRBV11-2 and TRBJ2-3; 8 bases are a match to TRBD2. V lost 3 bases to trimming and J lost 7 bases; unmatched junction nucleotides: 9. Germline V gene data show CDR1 as SGHAT and CDR2 as FQNNGV. The CDR3 is made up of 15 amino acids. The CDR3 DNA follows: TGTGCCAGCAGCTTCCCGGGACTAGGGACGAATACGCAGTATTTT. Encoded protein: CASSFPGLGTNTQYF.

The table lists this clone with a count of one. The chain carries TRBV15 and TRBJ2-3; TRBD2 matches at 9 bases. V gave up 3 bases and J gave up 0 bases; unmatched junction bases: 4. The germline V gene has CDR1 LNHNV and CDR2 YYDKDF (reference sequence). The CDR3 runs to 16 residues. CDR3 nucleotide sequence: TGTGCCACCAGCAGGGGACTAGCCGAAAGCACAGATACGCAGTATTTT. Translation gives CATSRGLAESTDTQYF.

This chain links TRBV2 with TRBJ1-1; the D gene is possibly TRBD1 (5 bases). The CDR3 contains 11 residues. Germline CDR1 is SNHLY and CDR2 is FYNNEI. V lost 2 bases and J lost 10, with 8 bases in between. The CDR3 here is CASSEWGGAFF. CDR3 DNA: TGTGCCAGCAGTGAATGGGGGGGAGCTTTCTTT.

The gene calls are TRBV4-1 and TRBJ2-7; 9 bases line up with TRBD2. With V trimmed by 5 bases and J by 7 bases, 12 bases remained unmatched. The CDR3 has 15 residues. Germline V gene lookup returns CDR1 MGHRA and CDR2 YSYEKL. CDR3 in amino acids: CASSIGVAGVLEQYF. The CDR3 DNA reads TGCGCCAGCAGCATCGGGGTAGCGGGAGTTTTGGAGCAGTACTTC.

The chain couples TRBV7-6 to TRBJ2-3, with 10 bases fitting TRBD2. The CDR3 is 18 residues long. The junction had 11 bases not matched to a gene; V was cut back by 1 base and J by 4 bases. In germline, CDR1 is SGHVS, CDR2 FNYEAQ. As DNA, the CDR3 is TGTGCCAGCAGCTTAGATGGTTGGACTAGCGGACCCCCAGATACGCAGTATTTT. Translation: CASSLDGWTSGPPDTQYF. Variable domain in full (rest from reference TRBV7-6 and TRBJ2-3): GAGVSQSPRYKVTKRGQDVALRCDPISGHVSLYWYRQALGQGPEFLTYFNYEAQQDKSGLPNDRFSAERPEGSISTLTIQRTEQRDSAMYRCASSLDGWTSGPPDTQYFGPGTRLTVL.

The genes are TRBV5-1 and TRBJ2-3; TRBD1 matches 7 bases. With 3 bases clipped from V and 7 bases from J, the junction kept 8 bases outside the gene matches. The length of the CDR3 is 14 residues. Germline-derived CDR1 and CDR2 are SGHRS and YFSETQ. The CDR3 DNA reads as TGCGCCAGCAGCTCGAATCTACAGGGGTATACGCAGTATTTT. Translation: CASSSNLQGYTQYF.

The chain links TRBV27 to TRBJ1-1, with 9 bases that match TRBD1. Germline CDR1 is MNHEY and CDR2 is SMNVEV (reference sequence). This CDR3 is built from 14 residues. Trimming took 4 bases from V and 4 from J; bases not matched to a gene: 4. The CDR3 region is CASSYNRGLTEAFF. The DNA for the CDR3 is TGTGCCAGCAGTTACAACAGGGGGCTCACTGAAGCTTTCTTT.

This chain connects TRBV4-1 to TRBJ1-3; unclear D gene. The CDR3 totals 15 residues. From germline, CDR1 is MGHRA and CDR2 YSYEKL. V shed 0 bases and J shed 6 bases, with 12 bases lying between them. CDR3 residues: CASSQEGPPANTIYF. CDR3 in DNA: TGCGCCAGCAGCCAAGAGGGCCCTCCAGCAAACACCATATATTTT.

The sample holds a few counts of this clone. DNA for the CDR3: TGCGCCAGCAGCCAAGTACGAAGCCTGGTTCAGTACTTC. This gives the protein CASSQVRSLVQYF. This chain connects TRBV4-1 to TRBJ2-4; D is unclear. Deletions cut 1 base from V and 11 bases from J, with 12 bases between. Germline-derived CDR1 and CDR2 are MGHRA and YSYEKL. CDR3 length: 13 amino acids.

The V and J genes are TRBV5-4 and TRBJ1-1; D unresolved. Germline V gene lookup returns CDR1 SGHNT and CDR2 YYREEE (reference sequence). Deletions cut 3 bases from V and 7 bases from J, with 10 bases between. The CDR3 covers 12 residues. The CDR3 loop reads CASSSPVSEAFF. The CDR3 region has the DNA TGTGCCAGCAGCTCCCCGGTTAGTGAAGCTTTCTTT.

This chain uses TRBV6-5 with TRBJ1-2; D is uncertain. The CDR3 totals 16 residues. Trimming shortened V by 4 bases and J by 0 bases, and 15 bases separated the two germline ends. Looked up from germline, CDR1 is MNHEY and CDR2 is SVGAGI. Here the CDR3 DNA reads TGTGCCAGCAGTTTCAGCGGCTCCGGGGCTAACTATGGCTACACCTTC. Its translation is CASSFSGSGANYGYTF.

This chain uses TRBV5-1 with TRBJ2-1, with D possibly TRBD2 on 5 matching bases. Germline values: CDR1 SGHRS, CDR2 YFSETQ. There are 17 residues in the CDR3. Trimming stripped 3 bases from V and 0 bases from J, with 16 bases between. Here the CDR3 reads CASSSSRVASSYNEQFF. CDR3 nucleotide sequence: TGCGCCAGCAGCTCCTCTAGGGTAGCGAGCTCCTACAATGAGCAGTTCTTC.

V and J are TRBV10-3 and TRBJ2-7; possibly TRBD1 for D (5 bases). Germline CDR1 is ENHRY and CDR2 is SYGVKD. The CDR3 totals 15 residues. V lost 4 bases to trimming and J lost 0 bases, with 13 bases between them. CDR3 sequence (DNA): TGTGCCATCAGTGGGTCGGTGGACAACTCCTACGAGCAGTACTTC. Its protein product is CAISGSVDNSYEQYF.

The chain uses TRBV4-3 and TRBJ1-1, with a weak D call TRBD1 (5 bases). The CDR3 has 15 amino acids. Trimming removed 4 bases from V and 0 bases from J, with 12 bases in between. Germline assignment: CDR1 LGHNA and CDR2 YSLEER. CDR3 nucleotides: TGCGCCAGCAGCCGTTCCCCGACAGTGAACACTGAAGCTTTCTTT. Translating it yields CASSRSPTVNTEAFF.

This clone was seen only a few times. V usage is TRBV7-6 and J usage is TRBJ2-7; 7 bases match TRBD1. Looked up from germline, CDR1 is SGHVS and CDR2 is FNYEAQ. The junction had 11 bases not matched to a gene; V was cut back by 5 bases and J by 1 base. The CDR3 length is 16 residues. The CDR3 is CASSPRSRTGSYEQYF. The CDR3 DNA is TGTGCCAGCAGCCCCCGGTCCCGGACAGGTTCCTACGAGCAGTACTTC. The whole variable domain, remainder taken from reference TRBV7-6 and TRBJ2-7, is GAGVSQSPRYKVTKRGQDVALRCDPISGHVSLYWYRQALGQGPEFLTYFNYEAQQDKSGLPNDRFSAERPEGSISTLTIQRTEQRDSAMYRCASSPRSRTGSYEQYFGPGTRLTVT.

The V and J genes are TRBV5-8 and TRBJ2-1, with 13 bases lining up with TRBD2. In germline, CDR1 is SGHTS, CDR2 YDEGEE. Trimming cost V 4 bases and J 1 base; bases outside gene matches: 2. This CDR3 has 16 residues. CDR3 sequence reads: CASSPTSGGSYNEQFF. The CDR3 DNA reads as TGTGCCAGCAGCCCGACTAGCGGGGGGTCCTACAATGAGCAGTTCTTC.

The V and J genes are TRBV5-4 and TRBJ2-1, with TRBD1 as a possible D gene (6 bases). V shed 4 bases and J shed 10 bases, with 12 bases lying between them. CDR1 is SGHNT and CDR2 is YYREEE in the germline V gene (reference sequence). The CDR3 contains 12 residues. The CDR3 bases are TGTGCCAGCAGCCCCACAGGGTGGGAGCAGTTCTTC. Protein sequence: CASSPTGWEQFF.

This rearrangement joins TRBV7-2 to TRBJ2-7; possible D gene TRBD1, 6 bases. The V gene's germline CDR1 is SGHTA and CDR2 FQGNSA. The CDR3 has 12 residues. The V gene lost 5 bases and the J gene lost 3 bases, with 8 bases spanning the gap. The CDR3 DNA reads as TGTGCCAGCAGCAAGACAGGCTACGAGCAGTACTTC. It yields the protein CASSKTGYEQYF.

This sequence joins TRBV11-2 and TRBJ1-1, with TRBD1 matching 9 bases. Germline CDR1 reads SGHAT; CDR2 reads FQNNGV. V gave up 3 bases and J gave up 5 bases; unmatched junction bases: 4. The CDR3 is made up of 14 amino acids. CDR3 residues: CASSFTGGRTEAFF. In DNA, the CDR3 is TGTGCCAGCAGCTTTACAGGGGGCCGGACTGAAGCTTTCTTT.

V and J are TRBV11-1 and TRBJ2-5, with 9 bases matching TRBD2. Germline values: CDR1 SGHAT, CDR2 FQDESV (reference sequence). There are 13 residues in the CDR3. Losses at the gene ends were 4 bases for V and 11 bases for J; bases not matched to a gene: 8. The CDR3 DNA reads as TGTGCCAGCAGCTCTAGCGGGATTAGGGAGCAGTACTTC. Residues: CASSSSGIREQYF.

The chain has TRBV10-3 and TRBJ2-3; D not resolved. The V and J ends lost 3 bases and 2 bases respectively, with 15 bases between them. The CDR3 spans 16 residues. Germline V gene lookup returns CDR1 ENHRY and CDR2 SYGVKD. CDR3 sequence: CAISDPRGGDTDTQYF. The CDR3 nucleotides read TGTGCCATCAGTGACCCCCGCGGCGGAGACACAGATACGCAGTATTTT.

This sequence joins TRBV4-3 and TRBJ1-4; D may be TRBD1 (5 bases). The CDR3 length is 19 residues. The V end lost 0 bases, the J end lost 2 bases, and 19 bases lay between the germline ends. Per germline, CDR1 LGHNA and CDR2 YSLEER. Written as DNA, the CDR3 is TGCGCCAGCAGCCAAGATCATTTCCCAGGGTTGAGGACTAATGAAAAACTGTTTTTT. Translating gives CASSQDHFPGLRTNEKLFF.

The J gene is TRBJ2-1, the V gene TRBV4-1; 7 nucleotides agree with TRBD2. In germline, CDR1 is MGHRA, CDR2 YSYEKL. This CDR3 comprises 17 residues. The ends lost 0 bases at V and 0 bases at J; junction bases unmatched: 5. The CDR3 here is CASSQDWGGSSYNEQFF. In nucleotides, the CDR3 is TGCGCCAGCAGCCAAGATTGGGGGGGGAGCTCCTACAATGAGCAGTTCTTC.

This chain connects TRBV6-5 to TRBJ2-1, with a tentative D call TRBD1 (6 bases). The CDR3 spans 15 residues. Trimming took 2 bases from V and 0 from J, leaving 8 bases between them. Germline V CDR1 and CDR2: MNHEY, SVGAGI. CDR3 amino acids: CASSYDRTSYNEQFF. CDR3 coding DNA: TGTGCCAGCAGTTACGACAGGACCTCCTACAATGAGCAGTTCTTC.

The chain employs TRBV6-5 and TRBJ2-5, with D possibly being TRBD1 (6 bases). TRBJ2-7 matches the DNA end more closely, so the J call is doubtful. This CDR3 is built from 13 residues. Looked up from germline, CDR1 is MNHEY and CDR2 is SVGAGI. The CDR3 spells CATTPSGAYEQYF. As DNA, the CDR3 is TGTGCCACGACCCCCTCAGGGGCCTACGAGCAGTACTTC.